A selection of T cell receptor beta chains follows, all from one sample in a study of CD8+CD57+ T cells in acquired aplastic anemia. In TCRdb, the reads were re-called with MiXCR into one record per CDR3 protein. Of roughly 420,000 distinct CDR3 sequences listed, about two thirds were seen once; the top ten hold 3% to 4.5%. The sequenced material came from sorted CD4+, CD8+, or CD8+CD57+ T cells (not recorded which) from PBMCs. The source is a human donor in good health, serving as a control. CDR3s include the opening cysteine and the closing phenylalanine or tryptophan. Each record gives: J gene, CDR3 length, V gene, CDR3 protein.

>TRBJ1-2|14|TRBV6-1
CASSEIGEADGYTF
>TRBJ2-7|13|TRBV7-8
CASRGGSRNEQYF
>TRBJ1-2|13|TRBV7-6
CASSPGQTQDFTF
>TRBJ2-3|17|TRBV7-8
CASSSSLGTGVGGTQYF
>TRBJ1-2|17|TRBV6-7
CASSYRGIQSDPACCTF
>TRBJ1-6|15|TRBV10-3
CAISRGQGENSPLHF
>TRBJ1-2|13|TRBV30
CAWSYRAADGYTF
>TRBJ1-5|15|TRBV7-3
CASSAQAMSNQPQHF
>TRBJ1-1|13|TRBV20-1
CSAVGGTQEKAFF
>TRBJ1-2|13|TRBV27
CASSIDRDYGYTF